A single sample gave rise to the 17 T cell receptor beta chains below, sequenced in a study of T cell repertoires in cytomegalovirus infection. Their antigens are not known. TCRdb fed the reads into MiXCR, producing one record per CDR3 protein. This sample has 300,000 to 400,000 distinct CDR3 sequences; approximately 32% occur once, and the top ten carry roughly 20%. The sample was cultured PBMCs, taken from culture after CMV antigen stimulation. The receptors stem from a human donor in good health (CMV status not recorded). Some clones in this sample may be carry-over from other donors' samples.

The chain combines TRBV7-2 with TRBJ1-1; D not resolved. With 5 bases removed from V and 3 bases from J, the gap between germline ends came to 10 bases. The CDR3 extends over 13 amino acids. Germline values: CDR1 SGHTA, CDR2 FQGNSA. The CDR3 DNA sequence: TGTGCCAGCAGCGCCGACGGGTACACTGAAGCTTTCTTT. Amino acids: CASSADGYTEAFF.

A word on this clonotype: Given the absence of the conserved phenylalanine or tryptophan at the CDR3 end, a read error is likely. This chain joins TRBV9 and TRBJ1-5; 8 positions agree with TRBD1. Germline-derived CDR1 and CDR2 are SGDLS and YYNGEE. This CDR3 comprises 15 residues. CDR3 sequence reads: CASSKGQGGNHPQHL. The CDR3 nucleotides read TGTGCCAGCAGCAAAGGACAGGGCGGCAATCATCCCCAGCATTTG.

A word on this clonotype: A junction boundary mismatches the germline segment, possibly from a read error. The chain uses TRBV4-1 and TRBJ1-1; no clear D. The CDR3 length is 14 residues. Germline CDR1 reads MGHRA; CDR2 reads YSYEKL. As DNA, the CDR3 is TGTGCCAGCAGCCAATTCCGACGGGACACTGAAGCTTTCTTT. Encoded protein: CASSQFRRDTEAFF.

The sample holds one count of this clonotype. The rearrangement joins TRBV4-2 to TRBJ1-3; D is undetermined. Germline V gene data show CDR1 as LGHNA and CDR2 as YNFKEQ. Trimming pared 2 bases from V and 0 bases from J, leaving 14 bases between. The CDR3 contains 17 residues. The CDR3 region is CASSQFSAANSGNTIYF. DNA for the CDR3: TGTGCCAGCAGCCAATTTTCGGCGGCAAACTCTGGAAACACCATATATTTT.

The J gene is TRBJ2-3, the V gene TRBV28; no reliable D call. CDR3 length equals 16 residues. Per the germline V gene, CDR1 is MDHEN and CDR2 is SYDVKM. V was pared by 3 bases and J by 3 bases, with 16 bases between. The CDR3 protein is CASSLGSSQWTDTQYF. The CDR3 bases are TGTGCCAGCAGTTTGGGCAGTTCTCAATGGACAGATACGCAGTATTTT.

This clonotype showed up many times. The chain couples TRBV2 to TRBJ2-1, with 13 bases identical to TRBD2. After removal of 4 bases from V and 0 bases from J, the junction contained 12 bases not matched to a gene. The germline V gene encodes CDR1 SNHLY and CDR2 FYNNEI. This CDR3 has 20 residues. As DNA, the CDR3 is TGTGCCAGCAGTGGGGGACCGAAGGGACTAGCGGGGTTCTCCTACAATGAGCAGTTCTTC. It specifies CASSGGPKGLAGFSYNEQFF.

In its sample, this clonotype was seen once. This chain uses TRBV7-9 with TRBJ2-1, with D unclear. Germline lookup yields CDR1 SEHNR and CDR2 FQNEAQ (reference sequence). Trimming stripped 8 bases from V and 1 base from J, with 18 bases between. The CDR3 sequence is 16 residues long. The CDR3: CASPRRGRVSYNEQFF. The CDR3 nucleotides read TGTGCCAGCCCCCGTCGTGGACGGGTATCCTACAATGAGCAGTTCTTC.

The chain recombines TRBV19 with TRBJ1-5; 11 nucleotides match TRBD1. The CDR3 covers 16 residues. Trimming took 6 bases from V and 1 from J; bases not matched to a gene: 5. Looked up from germline, CDR1 is LNHDA and CDR2 is SQIVND (reference sequence). The CDR3 DNA reads as TGTGCCAGTAGCCGGGGACAGGGGGAGAGCAATCAGCCCCAGCATTTT. Translation: CASSRGQGESNQPQHF.

V usage is TRBV13 and J usage is TRBJ2-3, with D possibly being TRBD2 (6 bases). Germline V CDR1 and CDR2: PRHDT, FYEKMQ (reference sequence). The CDR3 is 14 residues long. V was clipped by 4 bases and J by 2 bases, with 10 bases between them. CDR3 residues: CASSSGLLTDTQYF. CDR3 sequence (DNA): TGTGCCAGCAGCTCGGGACTGCTCACAGATACGCAGTATTTT.

V is TRBV6-1 and J is TRBJ2-1; D call uncertain. The germline gives CDR1 MNHNS, CDR2 SASEGT. Trimming took off 6 bases at V and 0 bases at J, with 15 bases between the two ends. This CDR3 region has 16 residues. The CDR3 region has the DNA TGTGCCAGCAGGAATTGGCAACCCCCCTCCTACAATGAGCAGTTCTTC. Its protein product is CASRNWQPPSYNEQFF.

This clonotype was recorded a few times. J is TRBJ2-1 and V is TRBV6-1, with D maybe TRBD1 (6 bases). The CDR3 extends over 14 amino acids. The V gene's germline CDR1 is MNHNS and CDR2 SASEGT. Trimming stripped 0 bases from V and 9 bases from J, with 12 bases between. CDR3 nucleotide sequence: TGTGCCAGCAGTGAAGCAAGGGGGAGCGGTGAGCAGTTCTTC. It translates to CASSEARGSGEQFF.

This clonotype was detected only a few times. The rearrangement links TRBV7-6 to TRBJ2-1; a possible D gene is TRBD1 (6 bases). This CDR3 spans 13 amino acids. Germline assignment: CDR1 SGHVS and CDR2 FNYEAQ. V gave up 6 bases and J gave up 8 bases, with 14 bases separating them. DNA of the CDR3: TGTGCCAGCAGTGCAGGGGTTGGGGATGAGCAGTTCTTC. Its protein product is CASSAGVGDEQFF. The complete variable domain, with remaining parts taken from reference TRBV7-6 and TRBJ2-1, reads GAGVSQSPRYKVTKRGQDVALRCDPISGHVSLYWYRQALGQGPEFLTYFNYEAQQDKSGLPNDRFSAERPEGSISTLTIQRTEQRDSAMYRCASSAGVGDEQFFGPGTRLTVL.

This clonotype was seen a few times. The chain recombines TRBV6-1 with TRBJ1-1; no clear D gene. Per germline, CDR1 MNHNS and CDR2 SASEGT. The V gene lost 2 bases and the J gene lost 3 bases, with 7 bases spanning the gap. CDR3 length: 13 residues. CDR3 residues: CASSEMRDTEAFF. CDR3 sequence (DNA): TGTGCCAGCAGTGAAATGCGAGACACTGAAGCTTTCTTT.

The chain couples TRBV20-1 to TRBJ2-2; 9 bases are a match to TRBD1. The V gene's germline CDR1 is DFQATT and CDR2 SNEGSKA (reference sequence). The J segment lost 6 bases and the V segment lost 7 bases, leaving 12 bases of the junction unmatched. CDR3 length: 15 residues. CDR3: CSVGGGTGISGELFF. In DNA form, the CDR3 reads TGCAGTGTTGGCGGCGGGACAGGGATATCCGGGGAGCTGTTTTTT.

The genes are TRBV20-1 and TRBJ1-2; tentatively, D is TRBD1 (5 bases). This CDR3 comprises 15 residues. Looked up from germline, CDR1 is DFQATT and CDR2 is SNEGSKA (reference sequence). The germline V and J ends were trimmed by 0 bases and 2 bases, with 13 bases remaining between them. The CDR3 is CSAREVRGDNYGYTF. The DNA of the CDR3 is TGCAGTGCTAGAGAAGTCCGGGGCGACAACTATGGCTACACCTTC.

CDR3 in DNA: TGTGCCAGCAGTCCGTCCCCGACCGCAGCTAGCACAGATACGCAGTATTTT. This translates into CASSPSPTAASTDTQYF. V usage is TRBV6-6 and J usage is TRBJ2-3, with no clear D. Germline CDR1 is MNHNY and CDR2 is SVGAGI (reference sequence). V lost 5 bases, J lost 0 bases, and 18 bases lay in between. This CDR3 has 17 amino acids.

This clonotype was detected ten times or more. The V call is TRBV11-2, the J call TRBJ2-3; TRBD1 is a possible D gene (6 bases). The CDR3 sequence is 15 residues long. Germline V gene data show CDR1 as SGHAT and CDR2 as FQNNGV. V lost 5 bases, J lost 3 bases, and 15 bases lay in between. The CDR3 loop reads CASSESTGLTDTQYF. The CDR3 coding sequence is TGTGCCAGCAGCGAATCGACAGGTCTGACAGATACGCAGTATTTT.